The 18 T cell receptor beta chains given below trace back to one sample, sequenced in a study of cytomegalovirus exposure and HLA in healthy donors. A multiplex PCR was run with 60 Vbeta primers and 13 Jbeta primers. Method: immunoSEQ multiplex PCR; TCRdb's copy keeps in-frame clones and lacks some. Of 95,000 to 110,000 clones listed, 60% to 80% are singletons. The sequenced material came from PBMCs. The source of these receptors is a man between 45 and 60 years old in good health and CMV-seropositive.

The CDR3 DNA sequence: TGTGCCAGCAGCCAAGATGTACGGCAGGGGATGGAGACCCAGTACTTC. It codes for CASSQDVRQGMETQYF. The gene calls are TRBV4-2 and TRBJ2-5; a possible D gene is TRBD1 (6 bases). Germline CDR1 reads LGHNA; CDR2 reads YNFKEQ. This CDR3 is 16 amino acids long. V lost 0 bases, J lost 5 bases, and 16 bases lay in between.

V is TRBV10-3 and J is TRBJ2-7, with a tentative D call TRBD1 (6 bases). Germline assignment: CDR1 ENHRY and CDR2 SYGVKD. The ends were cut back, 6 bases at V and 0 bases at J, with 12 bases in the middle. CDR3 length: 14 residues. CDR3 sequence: CAIRRQDDSYEQYF. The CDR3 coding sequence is TGTGCCATCAGAAGACAGGACGACTCCTACGAGCAGTACTTC.

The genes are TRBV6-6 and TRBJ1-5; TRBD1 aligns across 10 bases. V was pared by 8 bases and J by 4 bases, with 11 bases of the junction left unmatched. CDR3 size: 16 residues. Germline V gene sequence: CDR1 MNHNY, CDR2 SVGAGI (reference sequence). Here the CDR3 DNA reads TGTGCCAGCGAAGGAAGGGACAGGGGAGGAAATCAGCCCCAGCATTTT. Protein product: CASEGRDRGGNQPQHF.

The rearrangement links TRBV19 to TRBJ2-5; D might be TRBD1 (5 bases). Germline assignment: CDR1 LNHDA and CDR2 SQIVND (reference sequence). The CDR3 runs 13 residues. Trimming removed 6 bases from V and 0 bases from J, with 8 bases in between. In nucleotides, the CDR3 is TGTGCCAGTAGACCGACAGACCAAGAGACCCAGTACTTC. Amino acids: CASRPTDQETQYF. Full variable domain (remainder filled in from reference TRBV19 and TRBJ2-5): DGGITQSPKYLFRKEGQNVTLSCEQNLNHDAMYWYRQDPGQGLRLIYYSQIVNDFQKGDIAEGYSVSREKKESFPLTVTSAQKNPTAFYLCASRPTDQETQYFGPGTRLLVL.

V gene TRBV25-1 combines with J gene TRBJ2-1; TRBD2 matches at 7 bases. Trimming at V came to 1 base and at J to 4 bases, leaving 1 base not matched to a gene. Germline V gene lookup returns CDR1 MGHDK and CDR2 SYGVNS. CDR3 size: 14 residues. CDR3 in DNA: TGTGCCAGCAGTGAATGGCGGGAGTACAATGAGCAGTTCTTC. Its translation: CASSEWREYNEQFF. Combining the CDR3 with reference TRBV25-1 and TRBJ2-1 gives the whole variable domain EADIYQTPRYLVIGTGKKITLECSQTMGHDKMYWYQQDPGMELHLIHYSYGVNSTEKGDLSSESTVSRIRTEHFPLTLESARPSHTSQYLCASSEWREYNEQFFGPGTRLTVL.

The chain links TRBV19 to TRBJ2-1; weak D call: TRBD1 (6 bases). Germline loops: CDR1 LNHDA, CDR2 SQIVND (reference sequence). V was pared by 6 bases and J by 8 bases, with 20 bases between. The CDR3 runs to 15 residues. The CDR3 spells CASSQGSLIYDEQFF. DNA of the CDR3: TGTGCCAGTAGCCAGGGGAGTTTAATATACGATGAGCAGTTCTTC.

The CDR3 loop is CAIGPGLAGGPVNEQFF. The CDR3 DNA reads as TGTGCCATCGGTCCGGGACTAGCGGGAGGGCCGGTCAATGAGCAGTTCTTC. V usage is TRBV10-3 and J usage is TRBJ2-1; 16 nucleotides agree with TRBD2. CDR1 and CDR2 (germline): ENHRY, SYGVKD. Trimming took 8 bases from V and 6 from J; bases not matched to a gene: 10. The CDR3 loop spans 17 amino acids.

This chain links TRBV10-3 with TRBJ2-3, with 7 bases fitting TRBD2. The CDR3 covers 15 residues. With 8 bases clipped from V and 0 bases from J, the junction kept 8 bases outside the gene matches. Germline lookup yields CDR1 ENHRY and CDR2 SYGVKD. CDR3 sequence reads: CAIRQLATSTDTQYF. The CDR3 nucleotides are TGTGCCATCCGGCAACTAGCGACGAGCACAGATACGCAGTATTTT.

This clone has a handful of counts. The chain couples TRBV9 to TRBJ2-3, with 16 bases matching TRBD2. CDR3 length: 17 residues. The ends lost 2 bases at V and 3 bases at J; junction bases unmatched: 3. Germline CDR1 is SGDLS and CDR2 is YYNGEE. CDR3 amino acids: CASSVGLAGGQTDTQYF. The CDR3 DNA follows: TGTGCCAGCAGCGTGGGACTAGCGGGAGGGCAAACAGATACGCAGTATTTT.

CDR3 bases: TGTGCCAGTAGCTGGCGGGGAGGGGAGCCAGGATACGAGCAGTACTTC. This gives the protein CASSWRGGEPGYEQYF. The chain carries TRBV19 and TRBJ2-7; 7 nucleotides line up with TRBD2. The CDR3 covers 16 residues. V dropped 6 bases and J dropped 4; count of bases not matched to a gene: 15. The germline CDR1 and CDR2 sequences are LNHDA and SQIVND (reference sequence).

CDR3 amino acids: CASSPTPAETQYF. The CDR3 coding sequence is TGTGCCAGCAGTCCCACCCCAGCGGAGACCCAGTACTTC. The V gene is TRBV5-4, the J gene TRBJ2-5; no clear D. The germline CDR1 and CDR2 sequences are SGHNT and YYREEE (reference sequence). The CDR3 consists of 13 residues. With 5 bases removed from V and 5 bases from J, the gap between germline ends came to 13 bases.

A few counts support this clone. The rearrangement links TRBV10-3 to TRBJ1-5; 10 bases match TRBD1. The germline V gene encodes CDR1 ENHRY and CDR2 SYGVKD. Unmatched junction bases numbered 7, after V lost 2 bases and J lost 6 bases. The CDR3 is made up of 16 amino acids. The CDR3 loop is CAISEAPGDRGQPQHF. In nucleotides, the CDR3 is TGTGCCATCAGTGAGGCCCCTGGGGACAGGGGTCAGCCCCAGCATTTT.

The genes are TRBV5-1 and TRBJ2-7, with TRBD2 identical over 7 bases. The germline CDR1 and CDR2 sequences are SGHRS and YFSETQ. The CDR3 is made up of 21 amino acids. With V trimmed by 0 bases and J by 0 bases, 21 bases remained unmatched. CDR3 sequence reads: CASSLVPDDPVAGLSSYEQYF. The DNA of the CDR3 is TGCGCCAGCAGCTTGGTGCCTGATGACCCGGTAGCGGGCCTCAGCTCCTACGAGCAGTACTTC.

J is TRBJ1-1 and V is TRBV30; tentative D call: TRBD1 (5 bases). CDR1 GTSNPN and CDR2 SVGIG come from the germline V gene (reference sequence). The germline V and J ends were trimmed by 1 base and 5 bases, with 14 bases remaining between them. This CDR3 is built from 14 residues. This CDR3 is CAWSATALQTEAFF. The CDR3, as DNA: TGTGCCTGGAGTGCGACAGCATTACAGACTGAAGCTTTCTTT.

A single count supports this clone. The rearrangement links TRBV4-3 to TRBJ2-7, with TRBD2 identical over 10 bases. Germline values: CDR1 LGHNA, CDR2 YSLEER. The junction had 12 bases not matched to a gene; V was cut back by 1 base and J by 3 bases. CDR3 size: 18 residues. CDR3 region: CASSQGRGGASGSYEQYF. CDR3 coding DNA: TGCGCCAGCAGCCAAGGTAGGGGGGGTGCTAGCGGGAGCTACGAGCAGTACTTC.

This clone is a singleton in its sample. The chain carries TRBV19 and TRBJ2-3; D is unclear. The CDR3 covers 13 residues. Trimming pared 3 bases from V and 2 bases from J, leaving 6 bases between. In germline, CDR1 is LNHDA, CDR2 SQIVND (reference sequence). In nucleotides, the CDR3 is TGTGCCAGTAGTATGAGTTCCACAGATACGCAGTATTTT. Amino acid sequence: CASSMSSTDTQYF.

The DNA of the CDR3 is TGTGCCACCAGCAGAGAACTAGCGGGTGGGAATGAGCAGTTCTTC. Residues: CATSRELAGGNEQFF. The chain carries TRBV15 and TRBJ2-1, with 9 nucleotides matching TRBD2. J was trimmed by 7 bases and V by 0 bases; bases with no gene match: 4. The germline V gene encodes CDR1 LNHNV and CDR2 YYDKDF (reference sequence). CDR3 size: 15 residues.

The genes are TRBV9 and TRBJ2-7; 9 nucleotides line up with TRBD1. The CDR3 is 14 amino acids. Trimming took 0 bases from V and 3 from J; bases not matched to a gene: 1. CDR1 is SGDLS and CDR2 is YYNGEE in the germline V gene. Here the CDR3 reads CASSVATGGYEQYF. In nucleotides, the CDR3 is TGTGCCAGCAGCGTAGCGACAGGGGGCTACGAGCAGTACTTC. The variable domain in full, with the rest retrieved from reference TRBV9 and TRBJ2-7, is DSGVTQTPKHLITATGQRVTLRCSPRSGDLSVYWYQQSLDQGLQFLIQYYNGEERAKGNILERFSAQQFPDLHSELNLSSLELGDSALYFCASSVATGGYEQYFGPGTRLTVT.